These 2 T cell receptor beta chains originate from one sample sequenced in a study of cytomegalovirus exposure and HLA in healthy donors. Use of 60 Vbeta and 13 Jbeta primers characterized the PCR. Produced via immunoSEQ multiplex PCR; TCRdb's table is partial and in-frame only. This table holds 100,000 to 150,000 clones, 70% to 85% found once. Sequences were obtained from PBMCs. All receptors come from a boy between 10 and 17 years old in good health and CMV-seronegative.

The rearrangement links TRBV4-3 to TRBJ2-1; 10 bases are a match to TRBD2. The CDR3 totals 16 residues. Per the germline V gene, CDR1 is LGHNA and CDR2 is YSLEER. V gave up 3 bases and J gave up 5 bases; unmatched junction bases: 7. Written as DNA, the CDR3 is TGCGCCAGCAGCCAGGCTCTAGCGGGGGCCAACAATGAGCAGTTCTTC. Protein sequence: CASSQALAGANNEQFF.

The chain carries TRBV7-9 and TRBJ2-7; perhaps TRBD2 as D (5 bases). Trimming took 8 bases from V and 5 from J, leaving 16 bases between them. The CDR3 extends over 13 amino acids. Germline CDR1 is SEHNR and CDR2 is FQNEAQ (reference sequence). The CDR3: CASRPGEGNEQYF. The CDR3 region has the DNA TGTGCCAGCCGGCCCGGCGAGGGAAACGAGCAGTACTTC.